Sequencing of this T cell receptor (beta chain) was carried out in a study of PD-L1 blockade in urothelial cancer. On the study more broadly: Patients started atezolizumab in the mid-2010s, 1,200 mg intravenously every 3 weeks.

The assay was immunoSEQ multiplex PCR, and TCRdb's table has in-frame clones only and misses some. Here the sample spans approximately 39,000 clones, 70% to 90% being singletons. Described time point: pretreatment peripheral blood. The study collected 1 to 8 samples per patient, pretreatment and on-treatment. The V segment lost 2 bases and the J segment 5 bases; nucleotides outside the gene matches: 4. This CDR3 is built from 14 residues. CDR1 and CDR2 from the germline V gene are MNHEY and SVGAGI. The source is a man at least 80 years old with urothelial cancer. The chain joins TRBV6-5 to TRBJ2-7; 9 bases agree with TRBD1. The specimen comprised PBMCs, sampled around atezolizumab (anti-PD-L1) treatment. The CDR3, as DNA: TGTGCCAGCAGTTACGACAGGGGGATCAACGAGCAGTACTTC. Protein sequence: CASSYDRGINEQYF.